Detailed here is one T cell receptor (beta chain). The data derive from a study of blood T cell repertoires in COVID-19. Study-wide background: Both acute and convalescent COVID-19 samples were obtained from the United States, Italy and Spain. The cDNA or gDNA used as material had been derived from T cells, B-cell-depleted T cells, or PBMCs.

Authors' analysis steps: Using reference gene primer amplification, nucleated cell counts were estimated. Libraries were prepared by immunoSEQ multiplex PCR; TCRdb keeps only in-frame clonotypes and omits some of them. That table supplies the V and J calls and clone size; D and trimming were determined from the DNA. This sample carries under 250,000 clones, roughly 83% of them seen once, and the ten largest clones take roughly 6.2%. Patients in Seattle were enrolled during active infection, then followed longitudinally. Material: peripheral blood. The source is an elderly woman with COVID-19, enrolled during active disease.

In DNA, the CDR3 is TGTGCCAGCAGCCCTCCAGGTTGGGCTAGCGGGGGGGAGACCCAGTACTTC. This codes for CASSPPGWASGGETQYF. This chain joins TRBV9 and TRBJ2-5; 11 nucleotides align to TRBD2. Unmatched junction bases numbered 13, after V lost 4 bases and J lost 5 bases. Germline V gives CDR1 SGDLS, CDR2 YYNGEE. The CDR3 totals 17 residues.